The 2 T cell receptor beta chains below come from one sample, sequenced in a study of breast tumors, draining lymph nodes, adjacent tissues. Breast cancer patients provided tissue from their axillary draining lymph nodes. TCRdb used MiXCR to reprocess the multiplex PCR reads, holding one entry per CDR3 protein. The sample lists about 130,000 distinct CDR3 sequences, roughly 20% occurring once. The sample comprised axillary lymph node tissue. These receptors were collected from a female donor with breast cancer. Some clones in this sample may be carry-over from other donors' samples.

This clonotype was detected many times. The J gene is TRBJ2-7, the V gene TRBV10-2; no clear D. Germline lookup yields CDR1 WSHSY and CDR2 SAAADI. V gave up 4 bases and J gave up 4 bases, with 11 bases separating them. This CDR3 comprises 13 residues. CDR3: CASSVYLSYEQYF. Here the CDR3 DNA reads TGCGCCAGCAGTGTGTACTTATCTTACGAGCAGTACTTC.

This clonotype appeared many times. V is TRBV19 and J is TRBJ2-3; D unresolved. The CDR3 runs 13 residues. Germline V gene sequence: CDR1 LNHDA, CDR2 SQIVND (reference sequence). V lost 6 bases, J lost 3 bases, and 10 bases lay in between. DNA of the CDR3: TGTGCCAGTAGCCTAACCCGGACAGATACGCAGTATTTT. Its protein is CASSLTRTDTQYF.